This T cell receptor (beta chain) was captured by sequencing in a study of post-analysis software for immune sequencing data. The sample holds a few counts of this clonotype. No antigen is known for it. Study outcomes and limitations: By F measure, strong co-clustering occurred among samples prepared in the same batch. There were five TRBV segments more frequent in patients than controls, and TRBV5-6, TRBV5-1 and TRBV20-1 were among them.

TCR beta cDNA libraries had unique molecular identifiers. TCRdb recomputed calls from the PCR reads with MiXCR, one row per CDR3 protein. The table includes approximately 770,000 distinct CDR3 sequences, under 60% detected once. CDR1 is SQVTM and CDR2 is ANQGSEA in the germline V gene. Trimming cost V 2 bases and J 5 bases, with 14 bases left between them. The length of the CDR3 is 14 residues. This chain joins TRBV29-1 and TRBJ2-3; D unclear. The material sequenced was blood. The sequence was obtained from a girl aged 5-17 years with multiple sclerosis. CDR3 DNA: TGCAGCGTTGAAATCGCGTCACTGGGAGATACGCAGTATTTT. Protein: CSVEIASLGDTQYF.